This TCR beta chain was sequenced for a study of T cell repertoires and HLA-DP antigens. Trimming stripped 4 bases from V and 0 bases from J, with 13 bases between. Germline CDR1 and CDR2: LGHNA and YSLEER. This CDR3 is 15 amino acids long. CD4+ cells expanded for about 15 days were restimulated about a day with allogeneic-DPB1 HeLa cells. Cells were stimulated with HeLa cells transduced with HLA-DPA1/DPB1, HLA-DM, invariant chain and CD80. Primers targeted 54 TRBV and 13 TRBJ segments. Libraries were prepared by immunoSEQ multiplex PCR; TCRdb keeps only in-frame clonotypes and omits some of them. The table lists just over 2,000 clones, approximately 74% of them singletons. This clone is medium-sized.

The chain recombines TRBV4-3 with TRBJ2-7; possible D gene TRBD1, 5 bases. What was sequenced was CD137- CD4+ T cells from cultured PBMCs. This sequence originates from a man aged 45-60 years in good health and CMV-seronegative. CDR3 coding DNA: TGCGCCAGCAGCCGGGGCTTGGGAAACTCCTACGAGCAGTACTTC. Amino acids: CASSRGLGNSYEQYF.